These 28 T cell receptor beta chains share one sample of origin, sequenced in a study of T cell responses to AZD1222 COVID-19 vaccine. TCRdb keeps only in-frame clones here, not all; method: immunoSEQ multiplex PCR. The sample has about 110,000 clones; 88% are singletons. This specimen consisted of peripheral blood, obtained on day 0 of AZD1222 vaccination. The source of these receptors is an adult in good health.

There are a few counts of this clone. The chain uses TRBV4-1 and TRBJ1-1, with TRBD1 as a possible D gene (6 bases). Trimming cost V 5 bases and J 7 bases, with 11 bases left between them. The CDR3 loop spans 12 amino acids. Germline CDR1 MGHRA, CDR2 YSYEKL. The CDR3 loop reads CASSRGNVEAFF. CDR3 coding DNA: TGCGCCAGCAGCAGGGGGAACGTTGAAGCTTTCTTT.

The chain links TRBV5-5 to TRBJ1-1; D remains ambiguous. CDR3 size: 13 residues. Trimming pared 2 bases from V and 0 bases from J, leaving 5 bases between. The V gene's germline CDR1 is SGHKS and CDR2 YYEKEE (reference sequence). This CDR3 is CASSFVVNTEAFF. CDR3 sequence (DNA): TGTGCCAGCAGCTTCGTTGTGAACACTGAAGCTTTCTTT.

This rearrangement joins TRBV11-1 to TRBJ2-7; either TRBD1 or TRBD2 may fit D (5 bases each). V shed 5 bases and J shed 11 bases, with 16 bases lying between them. The CDR3 spans 12 residues. Germline V CDR1 and CDR2: SGHAT, FQDESV (reference sequence). In DNA, the CDR3 is TGTGCCAGCAGCCATGAGGACGGGACGAAGTACTTC. Protein product: CASSHEDGTKYF.

This clone came up once. The chain has TRBV3-1 (or the pseudogene TRBV3-2) and TRBJ1-1, with D hard to call. V was cut by 0 bases and J by 4 bases, with 6 bases left in between. The CDR3 sequence is 13 residues long. Per germline, CDR1 LGHDT and CDR2 YNNKEL (reference sequence). DNA of the CDR3: TGTGCCAGCAGCCAAGACAAAGTCACTGAAGCTTTCTTT. It is translated as CASSQDKVTEAFF.

V is TRBV5-1 and J is TRBJ1-1; 9 bases line up with TRBD1. The CDR3 is made up of 15 amino acids. J gave up 2 bases and V 4 bases, and 6 bases lay outside the gene matches. Germline V CDR1 and CDR2: SGHRS, YFSETQ. The CDR3 region has the DNA TGCGCCAGCAGCGGAGGGGACAGGGCCAACACTGAAGCTTTCTTT. Protein: CASSGGDRANTEAFF.

The chain is built from TRBV5-6 and TRBJ1-2, with 9 bases matching TRBD1. V dropped 4 bases and J dropped 4; count of bases not matched to a gene: 14. The CDR3 length is 17 residues. Per the germline V gene, CDR1 is SGHDT and CDR2 is YYEEEE. The CDR3 region is CASSHVDRGTLFYGYTF. The CDR3 coding sequence is TGTGCCAGCAGCCATGTCGACAGGGGGACCTTATTCTATGGCTACACCTTC.

V gene TRBV5-4 combines with J gene TRBJ2-7; D gene uncertain. The CDR3 has 12 residues. Germline CDR1 is SGHNT and CDR2 is YYREEE (reference sequence). The ends were cut back, 4 bases at V and 0 bases at J, with 5 bases in the middle. For the CDR3, the DNA is TGTGCCAGCAGCCTGAGCTCCTACGAGCAGTACTTC. Encoded protein: CASSLSSYEQYF.

This rearrangement joins TRBV15 to TRBJ1-2; TRBD1 is a possible D gene (5 bases). The CDR3 has 14 amino acids. Germline CDR1 is LNHNV and CDR2 is YYDKDF (reference sequence). The ends were cut back, 0 bases at V and 7 bases at J, with 12 bases in the middle. The CDR3 DNA reads as TGTGCCACCAGCAGAGAGGGGGGATCCTTTGGCTACACCTTC. This sequence encodes CATSREGGSFGYTF.

The chain links TRBV13 to TRBJ1-2, with a weak D call TRBD1 (6 bases). Germline V gene sequence: CDR1 PRHDT, CDR2 FYEKMQ (reference sequence). V was clipped by 0 bases and J by 4 bases, with 9 bases between them. The CDR3 sequence is 14 residues long. CDR3 in amino acids: CASSLGQGIYGYTF. The CDR3 DNA sequence: TGTGCCAGCAGCTTAGGGCAGGGGATCTATGGCTACACCTTC.

The chain recombines TRBV7-8 with TRBJ2-3; 11 bases agree with TRBD2. This CDR3 is built from 16 residues. Germline CDR1 and CDR2: SGHVS and FQNEAQ. Germline trimming cut 2 bases from V and 4 bases from J; bases unmatched to any gene: 5. CDR3: CASSLISGRVPDTQYF. In DNA, the CDR3 is TGTGCCAGCAGCTTAATTAGCGGGAGGGTTCCAGATACGCAGTATTTT.

This clone was observed a handful of times. The chain employs TRBV7-8 and TRBJ1-1, with no clear D. The CDR3 extends over 17 amino acids. Trimming removed 5 bases at V and 1 base at J, with 20 bases between. The V gene's germline CDR1 is SGHVS and CDR2 FQNEAQ. CDR3 residues: CASSPTNLNVRNTEAFF. CDR3 DNA sequence: TGTGCCAGCAGCCCAACAAACTTAAATGTGAGGAACACTGAAGCTTTCTTT.

The CDR3 sequence: CASSTIAGYEQYF. CDR3 DNA: TGTGCCAGCAGTACAATCGCGGGGTACGAGCAGTACTTC. This chain joins TRBV12-3 or TRBV12-4 and TRBJ2-7; D possibly corresponds to TRBD2 (6 bases). The CDR3 is 13 residues long. The V end was cut by 5 bases, the J end by 4 bases, with 12 bases between.

The chain links TRBV3-1 (or the pseudogene TRBV3-2) to TRBJ2-7; 10 bases align to TRBD2. Per the germline V gene, CDR1 is LGHDT and CDR2 is YNNKEL (reference sequence). This CDR3 has 13 amino acids. The junction had 8 bases not matched to a gene; V was cut back by 10 bases and J by 5 bases. The CDR3 protein is CATQREGADEQYF. The CDR3 region has the DNA TGTGCCACCCAGCGGGAGGGGGCGGACGAGCAGTACTTC.

The chain links TRBV19 to TRBJ2-3; the match to TRBD1 covers 9 bases. The trim removed 10 bases at V and 6 bases at J, leaving 14 bases unmatched. Germline assignment: CDR1 LNHDA and CDR2 SQIVND (reference sequence). The CDR3 sequence is 15 residues long. CDR3 nucleotide sequence: TGTGCCACCACTATAAGGGACAGGGATTTGGATACGCAGTATTTT. Its translation is CATTIRDRDLDTQYF.

V and J are TRBV27 and TRBJ2-7; D unclear. V was shortened by 2 bases and J by 1 base, with 33 bases between the two germline ends. CDR1 is MNHEY and CDR2 is SMNVEV in the germline V gene (reference sequence). The CDR3 spans 22 residues. In DNA form, the CDR3 reads TGTGCCAGCAGTTTAAAGCCACCGTCCGGGTTGTCCCCGACAAGCCTTTCCTACGAGCAGTACTTC. Translation: CASSLKPPSGLSPTSLSYEQYF.

The chain couples TRBV11-2 to TRBJ1-2; D is unclear. Germline lookup yields CDR1 SGHAT and CDR2 FQNNGV. The CDR3 totals 15 residues. Trimming pared 1 base from V and 2 bases from J, leaving 11 bases between. The CDR3 protein is CASSLVGGPNYGYTF. The DNA of the CDR3 is TGTGCCAGCAGCTTAGTTGGAGGACCGAACTATGGCTACACCTTC.

The J gene is TRBJ2-5, the V gene TRBV5-1; a possible D gene is TRBD2 (5 bases). This CDR3 is built from 12 residues. The V end lost 4 bases, the J end lost 6 bases, and 10 bases lay between the germline ends. Germline CDR1 is SGHRS and CDR2 is YFSETQ. CDR3 nucleotide sequence: TGCGCCAGCAGCCGGGAACAAAAGACCCAGTACTTC. Translating it yields CASSREQKTQYF.

Written as DNA, the CDR3 is TGCAGTGCTAGTTCGGGGGCGGTGAACACTGAAGCTTTCTTT. Translating gives CSASSGAVNTEAFF. The gene calls are TRBV20-1 and TRBJ1-1; a possible D gene is TRBD1 (6 bases). Trimming removed 3 bases from V and 0 bases from J, with 11 bases in between. CDR1 DFQATT and CDR2 SNEGSKA come from the germline V gene (reference sequence). The CDR3 sequence is 14 residues long.

This chain joins TRBV5-1 and TRBJ1-5; D gene uncertain. This CDR3 is 13 amino acids long. The V end was cut by 0 bases, the J end by 3 bases, with 4 bases between. The V gene's germline CDR1 is SGHRS and CDR2 YFSETQ. The CDR3 spells CASSLGVNQPQHF. The CDR3 coding sequence is TGCGCCAGCAGCTTGGGGGTCAATCAGCCCCAGCATTTT.

The rearrangement links TRBV28 to TRBJ1-2; 8 bases match TRBD1. This CDR3 has 16 residues. Unmatched junction bases numbered 6, after V lost 1 base and J lost 2 bases. Germline V gene data show CDR1 as MDHEN and CDR2 as SYDVKM. The CDR3 DNA sequence: TGTGCCAGCAGTTTATTGTCAGGGGGCGCGAACTATGGCTACACCTTC. It codes for CASSLLSGGANYGYTF.

This chain links TRBV18 with TRBJ2-5; TRBD2 aligns across 8 bases. The V segment lost 4 bases and the J segment 6 bases; nucleotides outside the gene matches: 16. Germline V CDR1 and CDR2: KGHSH, LQKENI. The CDR3 consists of 17 residues. The CDR3 reads CASSHLQSGGKVKTQYF. DNA of the CDR3: TGTGCCAGCTCACACTTGCAGAGCGGGGGCAAGGTGAAGACCCAGTACTTC.

The V gene is TRBV2, the J gene TRBJ1-6, with 8 bases aligning to TRBD1. This CDR3 comprises 15 residues. Germline CDR1 SNHLY, CDR2 FYNNEI. J was trimmed by 7 bases and V by 5 bases; bases with no gene match: 7. CDR3 coding DNA: TGTGCCAGCAGTATCAACAGGGGGGTCAATTCACCCCTCCACTTT. Translating it yields CASSINRGVNSPLHF.

There are a few counts of this clone. J is TRBJ1-1 and V is TRBV7-6; D gene unclear. Germline assignment: CDR1 SGHVS and CDR2 FNYEAQ. Trimming pared 5 bases from V and 0 bases from J, leaving 13 bases between. The CDR3 is 15 residues long. DNA for the CDR3: TGTGCCAGCAGCCCCTTCGAGTGGCTGAACACTGAAGCTTTCTTT. It codes for CASSPFEWLNTEAFF.

V gene TRBV7-9 combines with J gene TRBJ1-1; D is unresolved. The CDR3 spans 15 residues. The V end lost 1 base, the J end lost 0 bases, and 9 bases lay between the germline ends. The V gene's germline CDR1 is SEHNR and CDR2 FQNEAQ (reference sequence). CDR3 loop: CASSLVRALNTEAFF. The CDR3 DNA follows: TGTGCCAGCAGCTTAGTTCGGGCCCTGAACACTGAAGCTTTCTTT.

The V call is TRBV7-9, the J call TRBJ2-7; TRBD1 agrees at 7 bases. There are 14 residues in the CDR3. The V gene's germline CDR1 is SEHNR and CDR2 FQNEAQ (reference sequence). Germline trimming cut 5 bases from V and 5 bases from J; bases unmatched to any gene: 9. CDR3 sequence: CASSLAGTDDEQYF. CDR3 bases: TGTGCCAGCAGCCTGGCCGGGACAGATGACGAGCAGTACTTC.

This clone was recorded a few times. The chain is built from TRBV3-1 (or the pseudogene TRBV3-2) and TRBJ2-2, with unresolved D. CDR3 length: 12 amino acids. Trimming pared 4 bases from V and 6 bases from J, leaving 6 bases between. Germline V gives CDR1 LGHDT, CDR2 YNNKEL (reference sequence). CDR3 residues: CASSPPPGELFF. The CDR3, as DNA: TGTGCCAGCAGCCCTCCTCCCGGGGAGCTGTTTTTT.

V usage is TRBV2 and J usage is TRBJ2-7; 8 bases are shared with TRBD2. Germline CDR1 reads SNHLY; CDR2 reads FYNNEI. The trim removed 7 bases at V and 1 base at J, leaving 3 bases unmatched. The CDR3 totals 13 residues. This chain's CDR3 is CASTLAGSYEQYF. The CDR3 DNA is TGTGCCAGCACTCTAGCGGGTTCCTACGAGCAGTACTTC.

The J gene is TRBJ2-1, the V gene TRBV7-6, with TRBD2 matching over 8 bases. After removal of 4 bases from V and 5 bases from J, the junction contained 10 bases not matched to a gene. Germline loops: CDR1 SGHVS, CDR2 FNYEAQ. The CDR3 contains 16 residues. CDR3 bases: TGTGCCAGCAGCTACCTTAGCGGGACCGACAACAATGAGCAGTTCTTC. This sequence encodes CASSYLSGTDNNEQFF.